This T cell receptor beta chain was recorded in a study of blood T cell repertoires in COVID-19. About the research overall: Spain, Italy and the United States supplied samples that represented acute and convalescent COVID-19. From T cells, B-cell-depleted T cells, or PBMCs came the material, which was cDNA or gDNA.

In the study's own analysis: Amplified reference gene primers provided the basis for estimating nucleated cell counts. Libraries were prepared by immunoSEQ multiplex PCR; TCRdb keeps only in-frame clonotypes and omits some of them. The V and J calls and the clone size are those of that table, but D and trimming were determined from the DNA. The table has roughly 60,000 clones, approximately 88% seen once; the top ten hold roughly 3.5%. This CDR3 spans 16 amino acids. Germline V gene lookup returns CDR1 MNHEY and CDR2 SVGEGT. With V trimmed by 0 bases and J by 5 bases, 6 bases remained unmatched. This clonotype was sampled from a man aged 45-60 years with active COVID-19. The material sequenced was peripheral blood. The chain employs TRBV6-2 or TRBV6-3 and TRBJ2-3; 9 bases map to TRBD2. The CDR3 DNA sequence: TGTGCCAGCAGTTACTCTGGGACTAGCATAGTAGATACGCAGTATTTT. Protein sequence: CASSYSGTSIVDTQYF.